This T cell receptor (beta chain) was documented in a study of T cells in Graves' hyperthyroidism and ophthalmopathy. Broader study findings: In blood, most of the thyroid clonotypes expanded above 0.001 were also present. Model predictions of ophthalmopathy came a median about 6.3 months before onset.

Remarks on this clonotype: Its antigen is undetermined. A junction end diverges from the germline sequence, so it may reflect a read error.

Participants, patients aged 18 to 65, had newly diagnosed hyperthyroidism with a duration under 2 months. The CDR3 is 15 residues long. The germline gives CDR1 MNHEY, CDR2 SMNVEV (reference sequence). The CDR3 regions of TCR beta were amplified from RNA transcripts. First-round RT-PCR targeting the TCR CDR3 was performed with the HTBI primer set. TCRdb independently ran MiXCR on the multiplex PCR reads; one entry per CDR3 protein. The sample includes approximately 500,000 distinct CDR3 sequences, 46% of them seen just once. Sequences were obtained from peripheral blood or thyroid tissue (not recorded which). J is TRBJ1-1 and V is TRBV27; possible D gene TRBD1, 6 bases. This clonotype originated in a young woman with Graves' hyperthyroidism. Here the CDR3 DNA reads TGTGCCAGCAATTTAGATGGCCGGGGGGCCACTGAAGCTTTCTTT. It yields the protein CASNLDGRGATEAFF.